These T cell receptor beta chains were read from a single sample in a study of spatial heterogeneity in lung cancer. MiXCR, run by TCRdb on the 5' RACE reads, gives a single entry per CDR3 protein. The data show under 150,000 distinct CDR3 sequences, more than 10% seen once. The sample was PBMCs, taken at follow-up. These receptors were collected from a male donor with early-stage non-small cell lung cancer. CDR3s include the opening cysteine and the closing phenylalanine or tryptophan. A D gene is named only where the DNA matches it firmly. Some rows mark clone size as missing; the rest say once, few, many or name a class of expanded clone.

d_call: .
v_call: TRBV14
clone_size: few
j_call: TRBJ1-6
cdr3_nt: TGTGCCAGTTCCGACAGCCTGGGATCACCCCTCCACTTT
cdr3_aa: CASSDSLGSPLHF

d_call: TRBD1
v_call: TRBV20-1
clone_size: many
j_call: TRBJ1-5
cdr3_nt: TGCAGTGCTAGAGAGGGGACAGGGGACTATCAGCCCCAGCATTTT
cdr3_aa: CSAREGTGDYQPQHF

d_call: .
v_call: TRBV18
clone_size: .
j_call: TRBJ2-2
cdr3_nt: TGTGCCAGCTCACCAATCGGGGAGCTGTTTTTT
cdr3_aa: CASSPIGELFF

d_call: .
v_call: TRBV28
clone_size: .
j_call: TRBJ1-5
cdr3_nt: TGTGCCAGCGGGTCAAATAGCAATCAGCCCCAGCATTTT
cdr3_aa: CASGSNSNQPQHF

d_call: TRBD1
v_call: TRBV10-3
clone_size: many
j_call: TRBJ2-1
cdr3_nt: TGTGCCATCAGTGGGACAGGGGCGAGCTCCTACAATGAGCAGTTCTTC
cdr3_aa: CAISGTGASSYNEQFF

d_call: .
v_call: TRBV3-1
clone_size: .
j_call: TRBJ1-1
cdr3_nt: TGTGCCAGCAGCCAAGCTCAGGAAAACACTGAAGCTTTCTTT
cdr3_aa: CASSQAQENTEAFF

d_call: TRBD1
v_call: TRBV6-5
clone_size: few
j_call: TRBJ2-7
cdr3_nt: TGTGCCAGCAGTTATACAGGGGGCGATCTGGCCTACGAGCAGTACTTC
cdr3_aa: CASSYTGGDLAYEQYF

d_call: .
v_call: TRBV7-3
clone_size: .
j_call: TRBJ2-6
cdr3_nt: TGTGCCAGCAGCTCGGACAGCTCTGGGGCCAACGTCCTGACTTTC
cdr3_aa: CASSSDSSGANVLTF

d_call: .
v_call: TRBV11-2
clone_size: few
j_call: TRBJ2-3
cdr3_nt: TGTGCCAGCGGCGTATATTCCTTTACAGATACGCAGTATTTT
cdr3_aa: CASGVYSFTDTQYF

d_call: .
v_call: TRBV6-5
clone_size: .
j_call: TRBJ2-3
cdr3_nt: TGTGCCAGCAGTTACTCTCGACAGAGGGCAGATACGCAGTATTTT
cdr3_aa: CASSYSRQRADTQYF

d_call: TRBD1
v_call: TRBV20-1
clone_size: few
j_call: TRBJ2-7
cdr3_nt: TGCAGTGCCCTAAGGACGGGACAGGGCCCCATGGGGCAGTACTTC
cdr3_aa: CSALRTGQGPMGQYF

d_call: .
v_call: TRBV28
clone_size: many
j_call: TRBJ1-6
cdr3_nt: TGTGCCAGCAGTTTCAGGGGCAATTCACCCCTCCACTTT
cdr3_aa: CASSFRGNSPLHF

d_call: .
v_call: TRBV9
clone_size: .
j_call: TRBJ2-7
cdr3_nt: TGTGCCAGCAGCGCGGACCTGGGGTCCTACGAGCAGTACTTC
cdr3_aa: CASSADLGSYEQYF

d_call: .
v_call: TRBV7-3
clone_size: .
j_call: TRBJ2-2
cdr3_nt: TGTGCCAGCAGCTTAGGGGAGAACACCGGGGAGCTGTTTTTT
cdr3_aa: CASSLGENTGELFF

d_call: .
v_call: TRBV7-2
clone_size: .
j_call: TRBJ2-3
cdr3_nt: TGTGCCAGCAGCTTAAACCCAAGGGCCCTTATGTATTTT
cdr3_aa: CASSLNPRALMYF

d_call: .
v_call: TRBV12-3/TRBV12-4
clone_size: many
j_call: TRBJ2-7
cdr3_nt: TGTGCCAGCAGTTTATTCCTGACGGACCCCTACGAGCAGTACTTC
cdr3_aa: CASSLFLTDPYEQYF

d_call: TRBD2
v_call: TRBV29-1
clone_size: few
j_call: TRBJ2-3
cdr3_nt: TGCAGCGTTTGGGGCGGGGGGCCAGATACGCAGTATTTT
cdr3_aa: CSVWGGGPDTQYF

d_call: TRBD1
v_call: TRBV29-1
clone_size: .
j_call: TRBJ2-5
cdr3_nt: TGCAGCGTCGAGGGACAGGGCTTCAGGGAGACCCAGTACTTC
cdr3_aa: CSVEGQGFRETQYF

d_call: .
v_call: TRBV28
clone_size: many
j_call: TRBJ2-5
cdr3_nt: TGTGCCAGCAGCCGCCGGACTGAGCAAGAGACCCAGTACTTC
cdr3_aa: CASSRRTEQETQYF

d_call: TRBD1
v_call: TRBV6-4
clone_size: many
j_call: TRBJ2-1
cdr3_nt: TGTGCCAGCAGTCCCGGGACAGGGTACAATGAGCAGTTCTTC
cdr3_aa: CASSPGTGYNEQFF

d_call: .
v_call: TRBV28
clone_size: .
j_call: TRBJ2-1
cdr3_nt: TGTGCCAGCGGAGGGGGCGCCTACAATGAGCAGTTCTTC
cdr3_aa: CASGGGAYNEQFF

d_call: .
v_call: TRBV21-1
clone_size: many
j_call: TRBJ1-5
cdr3_nt: TGTGCCAGCACCCCTTACAGGGGGTCGAATCAGCCCCAGCATTTT
cdr3_aa: CASTPYRGSNQPQHF

d_call: TRBD1
v_call: TRBV20-1
clone_size: few
j_call: TRBJ1-5
cdr3_nt: TGCAGTGCTGCGACAGGGAGAAGCAATCAGCCCCAGCATTTT
cdr3_aa: CSAATGRSNQPQHF

d_call: TRBD2
v_call: TRBV5-8
clone_size: .
j_call: TRBJ2-1
cdr3_nt: TGTGCCAGCAGCTTGGAACTAGCGGGGGGTTACAATGAGCAGTTCTTC
cdr3_aa: CASSLELAGGYNEQFF

d_call: TRBD2
v_call: TRBV27
clone_size: .
j_call: TRBJ2-2
cdr3_nt: TGTGCCAGCAGTCGCGGGACTAGTAGCACCGGGGAGCTGTTTTTT
cdr3_aa: CASSRGTSSTGELFF

d_call: .
v_call: TRBV10-3
clone_size: .
j_call: TRBJ2-1
cdr3_nt: TGTGCCATCAGTGAGCGCAGGGGTATCGATGAGCAGTTCTTC
cdr3_aa: CAISERRGIDEQFF

d_call: .
v_call: TRBV7-2
clone_size: few
j_call: TRBJ2-3
cdr3_nt: TGTGCCAGCAGCTTAGGGGCTGGGACTACAGATACGCAGTATTTT
cdr3_aa: CASSLGAGTTDTQYF

d_call: .
v_call: TRBV12-3/TRBV12-4
clone_size: many
j_call: TRBJ1-3
cdr3_nt: TGTGCCAGCAGTTTGAGGGCGGCTGGAAACACCATATATTTT
cdr3_aa: CASSLRAAGNTIYF

d_call: .
v_call: TRBV6-2/TRBV6-3
clone_size: .
j_call: TRBJ1-5
cdr3_nt: TGTGCCAGCAGTTCGACAGGTCCAAGGCCCCAGCATTTT
cdr3_aa: CASSSTGPRPQHF

d_call: TRBD1
v_call: TRBV10-3
clone_size: few
j_call: TRBJ2-3
cdr3_nt: TGTGCCATCAGACCAGTCACAGGGGATGTGGCAGATACGCAGTATTTT
cdr3_aa: CAIRPVTGDVADTQYF

d_call: .
v_call: TRBV12-3/TRBV12-4
clone_size: many
j_call: TRBJ2-7
cdr3_nt: TGTGCCAGCGGATCTACCTGGACCTACGAGCAGTACTTC
cdr3_aa: CASGSTWTYEQYF

d_call: .
v_call: TRBV5-6
clone_size: .
j_call: TRBJ1-1
cdr3_nt: TGTGCCAGCAGCTGGGGACACGAGAACACTGAAGCTTTCTTT
cdr3_aa: CASSWGHENTEAFF

d_call: TRBD2
v_call: TRBV6-1
clone_size: .
j_call: TRBJ2-3
cdr3_nt: TGTGCCAGCAGTTCAAGCGGGGGGGTAGATACGCAGTATTTT
cdr3_aa: CASSSSGGVDTQYF

d_call: .
v_call: TRBV7-2
clone_size: .
j_call: TRBJ1-4
cdr3_nt: TGTGCCAGCAGCTCCCGGCAAGGAGAAAAACTGTTTTTT
cdr3_aa: CASSSRQGEKLFF

d_call: .
v_call: TRBV12-3/TRBV12-4
clone_size: many
j_call: TRBJ2-1
cdr3_nt: TGTGCCAGCAGTTTAGCGGGGCTAGCAAGTGGCAATGAGCAGTTCTTC
cdr3_aa: CASSLAGLASGNEQFF

d_call: TRBD1
v_call: TRBV19
clone_size: few
j_call: TRBJ2-7
cdr3_nt: TGTGCCAGTAGTGCCCGGGACAGGGGCTACGAGCAGTACTTC
cdr3_aa: CASSARDRGYEQYF

d_call: .
v_call: TRBV10-2
clone_size: many
j_call: TRBJ2-2
cdr3_nt: TGCGCCAGCCTGGCCAGGACGAACACCGGGGAGCTGTTTTTT
cdr3_aa: CASLARTNTGELFF

d_call: .
v_call: TRBV6-6
clone_size: .
j_call: TRBJ1-1
cdr3_nt: TGTGCCAGCAGAAACAGGGTTCAGTACACTGAAGCTTTCTTT
cdr3_aa: CASRNRVQYTEAFF

d_call: .
v_call: TRBV4-3
clone_size: .
j_call: TRBJ2-5
cdr3_nt: TGCGCCAGCAGCTTCTTACTCTCCGAAGAGACCCAGTACTTC
cdr3_aa: CASSFLLSEETQYF

d_call: TRBD2
v_call: TRBV2
clone_size: .
j_call: TRBJ2-1
cdr3_nt: TGTGCCAGCAGTGAAGATAGCGGGGGGGCCGCTGAGCAGTTCTTC
cdr3_aa: CASSEDSGGAAEQFF

d_call: .
v_call: TRBV20-1
clone_size: many
j_call: TRBJ1-4
cdr3_nt: TGCAGTGCTAGCGGGGGAAGACTTGGTGAAAAACTGTTTTTT
cdr3_aa: CSASGGRLGEKLFF

d_call: TRBD1
v_call: TRBV5-5
clone_size: many
j_call: TRBJ2-1
cdr3_nt: TGTGCCAGTTACCCGGGACAGGGCTACAATGAGCAGTTCTTC
cdr3_aa: CASYPGQGYNEQFF

d_call: TRBD1
v_call: TRBV12-3/TRBV12-4
clone_size: many
j_call: TRBJ2-5
cdr3_nt: TGTGCCAGCAGTCCCCCCGGGACAGGGAAAGAGACCCAGTACTTC
cdr3_aa: CASSPPGTGKETQYF

d_call: .
v_call: TRBV10-2
clone_size: many
j_call: TRBJ2-1
cdr3_nt: TGCGCCAGCAGCTCTTACAATGAGCAGTTCTTC
cdr3_aa: CASSSYNEQFF

d_call: .
v_call: TRBV6-5
clone_size: many
j_call: TRBJ1-2
cdr3_nt: TGTGCCAGCGCAAGGGGACTCGGCGGCTACACCTTC
cdr3_aa: CASARGLGGYTF

d_call: .
v_call: TRBV19
clone_size: few
j_call: TRBJ2-2
cdr3_nt: TGTGCCAGTAGTGCCTTCAGCCGGCCCGGGGAGCTGTTTTTT
cdr3_aa: CASSAFSRPGELFF

d_call: .
v_call: TRBV20-1
clone_size: many
j_call: TRBJ1-5
cdr3_nt: TGCAGTGTCAGTCAGCCCCAGCATTTT
cdr3_aa: CSVSQPQHF

d_call: .
v_call: TRBV2
clone_size: .
j_call: TRBJ1-6
cdr3_nt: TGTGCCAGCAGTAACAGGGCGAACAATTCACCCCTCCACTTT
cdr3_aa: CASSNRANNSPLHF

d_call: TRBD1
v_call: TRBV7-2
clone_size: many
j_call: TRBJ1-5
cdr3_nt: TGTGCCAGCAGCATCGACAGGGATGCGGGCAATCAGCCCCAGCATTTT
cdr3_aa: CASSIDRDAGNQPQHF

d_call: .
v_call: TRBV2
clone_size: once
j_call: TRBJ2-3
cdr3_nt: TGTGCCAGCAGTGAAGCGGATGTATTCGCAGATACGCAGTATTTT
cdr3_aa: CASSEADVFADTQYF

d_call: .
v_call: TRBV11-1
clone_size: .
j_call: TRBJ2-1
cdr3_nt: TGTGCCAGCAGCACCGGACAGCGCTCCTACAATGAGCAGTTCTTC
cdr3_aa: CASSTGQRSYNEQFF

d_call: TRBD1
v_call: TRBV11-2
clone_size: .
j_call: TRBJ1-2
cdr3_nt: TGTGCCAGCAGCGCAGGACAGGGGGCCGTCTATGGCTACACCTTC
cdr3_aa: CASSAGQGAVYGYTF

d_call: .
v_call: TRBV4-3
clone_size: .
j_call: TRBJ1-1
cdr3_nt: TGCGCCAGCAGCCAAGATTCTCATAGGGCTGAAGCTTTCTTT
cdr3_aa: CASSQDSHRAEAFF